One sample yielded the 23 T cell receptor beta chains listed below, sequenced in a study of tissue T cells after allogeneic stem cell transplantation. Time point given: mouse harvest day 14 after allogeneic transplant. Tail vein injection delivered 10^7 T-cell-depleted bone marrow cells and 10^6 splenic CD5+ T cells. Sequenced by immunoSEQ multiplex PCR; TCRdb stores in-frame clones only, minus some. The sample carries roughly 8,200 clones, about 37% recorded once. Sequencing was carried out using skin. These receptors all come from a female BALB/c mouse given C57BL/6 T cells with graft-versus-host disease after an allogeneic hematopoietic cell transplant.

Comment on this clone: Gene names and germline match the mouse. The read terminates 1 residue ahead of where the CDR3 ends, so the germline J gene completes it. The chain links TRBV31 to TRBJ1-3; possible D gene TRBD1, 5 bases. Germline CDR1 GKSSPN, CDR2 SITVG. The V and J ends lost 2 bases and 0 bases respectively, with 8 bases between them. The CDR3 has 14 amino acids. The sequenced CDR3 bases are TGTGCCTGGAGTGGGGGAAATTCTGGAAATACGCTCTAT. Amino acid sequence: CAWSGGNSGNTLY. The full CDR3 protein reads CAWSGGNSGNTLYF.

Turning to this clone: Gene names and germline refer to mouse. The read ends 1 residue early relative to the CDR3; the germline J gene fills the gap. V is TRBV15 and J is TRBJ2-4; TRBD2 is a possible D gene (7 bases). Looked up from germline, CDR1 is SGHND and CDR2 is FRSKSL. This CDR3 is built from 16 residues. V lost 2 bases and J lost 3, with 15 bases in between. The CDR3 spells CASSLKGGREQNTLYF. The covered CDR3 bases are TGTGCCAGCAGTTTAAAAGGGGGGCGAGAGCAAAACACCTTGTAC.

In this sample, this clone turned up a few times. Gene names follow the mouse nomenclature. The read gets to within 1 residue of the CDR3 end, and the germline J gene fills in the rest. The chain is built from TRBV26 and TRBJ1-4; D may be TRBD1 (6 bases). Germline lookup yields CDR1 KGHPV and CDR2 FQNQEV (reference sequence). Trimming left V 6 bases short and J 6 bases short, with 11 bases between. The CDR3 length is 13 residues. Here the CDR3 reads CASRRGADERLFF. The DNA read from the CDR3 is TGTGCCAGCAGAAGGGGGGCGGACGAAAGATTATTT.

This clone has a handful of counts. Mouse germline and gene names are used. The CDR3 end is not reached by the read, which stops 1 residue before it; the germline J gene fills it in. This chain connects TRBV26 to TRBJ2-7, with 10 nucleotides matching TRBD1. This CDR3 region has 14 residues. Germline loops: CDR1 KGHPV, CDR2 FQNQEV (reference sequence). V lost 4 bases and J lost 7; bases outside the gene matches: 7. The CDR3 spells CASSPGQGMGEQYF. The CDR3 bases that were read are TGTGCCAGCAGTCCGGGACAGGGGATGGGAGAACAGTAC.

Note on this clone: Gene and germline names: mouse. The covered CDR3 bases are TGTGCCAGCTCGCCCGACTGGGGGGGCGCATATGCTGAGCAGTTC. Translation: CASSPDWGGAYAEQF. The full CDR3 protein reads CASSPDWGGAYAEQFF. This chain uses TRBV12-2 with TRBJ2-1, with 12 positions matching TRBD2. Sequencing ends 1 residue short of the CDR3 end; the germline J gene provides the rest. The CDR3 is made up of 16 amino acids. V lost 4 bases, J lost 4 bases, and 7 bases stayed unmatched. CDR1 is SGHLS, CDR2 HYDKME, per germline.

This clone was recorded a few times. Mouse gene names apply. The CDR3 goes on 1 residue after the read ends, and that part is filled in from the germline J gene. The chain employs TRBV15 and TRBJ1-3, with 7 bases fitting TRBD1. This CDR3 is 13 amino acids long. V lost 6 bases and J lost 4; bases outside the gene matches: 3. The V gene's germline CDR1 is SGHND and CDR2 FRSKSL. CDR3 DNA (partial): TGTGCCAGCAGGGGGACAGTAGGAAATACGCTCTAT. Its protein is CASRGTVGNTLY. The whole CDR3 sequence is CASRGTVGNTLYF.

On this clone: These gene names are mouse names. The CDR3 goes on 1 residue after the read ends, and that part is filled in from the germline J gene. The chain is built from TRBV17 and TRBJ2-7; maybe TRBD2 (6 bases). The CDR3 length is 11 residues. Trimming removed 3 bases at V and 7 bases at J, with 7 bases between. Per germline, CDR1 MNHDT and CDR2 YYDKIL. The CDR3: CASSRGGEQYF. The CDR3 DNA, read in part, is TGTGCTAGCAGTAGGGGGGGAGAACAGTAC.

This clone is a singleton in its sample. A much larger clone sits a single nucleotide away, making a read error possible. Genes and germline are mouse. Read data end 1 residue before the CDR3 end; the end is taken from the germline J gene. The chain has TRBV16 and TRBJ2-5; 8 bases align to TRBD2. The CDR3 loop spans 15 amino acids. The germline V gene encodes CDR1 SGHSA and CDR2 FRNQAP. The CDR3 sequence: CANSLDSWGADTQYF. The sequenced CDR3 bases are TGTGCAAACAGCTTAGACTCCTGGGGGGCAGACACCCAGTAC.

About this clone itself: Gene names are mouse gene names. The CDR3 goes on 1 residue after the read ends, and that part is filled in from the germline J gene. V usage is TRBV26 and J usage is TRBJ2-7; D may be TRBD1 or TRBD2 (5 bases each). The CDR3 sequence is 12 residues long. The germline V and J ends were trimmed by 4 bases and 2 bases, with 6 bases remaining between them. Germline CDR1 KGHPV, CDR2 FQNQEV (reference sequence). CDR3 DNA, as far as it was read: TGTGCCAGCAGTCCGGGGGCCTATGAACAGTAC. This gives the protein CASSPGAYEQY. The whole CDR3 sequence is CASSPGAYEQYF.

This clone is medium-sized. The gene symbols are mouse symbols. CDR3 DNA, as far as it was read: TGTGCCAGCAGTCTTCCCGGGACAGCAAACACAGAAGTCTTC. Translated: CASSLPGTANTEVF. The whole CDR3 protein is CASSLPGTANTEVFF. The chain is built from TRBV26 and TRBJ1-1, with 7 bases identical to TRBD1. The read is 1 residue too short to cover the CDR3 end, so that end is filled in from the germline J gene. Germline V gene data show CDR1 as KGHPV and CDR2 as FQNQEV (reference sequence). The V segment lost 3 bases and the J segment 0 bases; nucleotides outside the gene matches: 4. This CDR3 contains 15 residues.

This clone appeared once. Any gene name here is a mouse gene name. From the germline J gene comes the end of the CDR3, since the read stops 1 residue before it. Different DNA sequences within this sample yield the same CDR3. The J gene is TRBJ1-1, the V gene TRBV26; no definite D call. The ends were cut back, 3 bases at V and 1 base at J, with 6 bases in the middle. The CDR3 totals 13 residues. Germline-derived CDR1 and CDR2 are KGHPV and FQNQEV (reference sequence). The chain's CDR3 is CASSLSGNTEVFF. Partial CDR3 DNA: TGTGCCAGCAGTCTCTCGGGGAACACAGAAGTCTTC.

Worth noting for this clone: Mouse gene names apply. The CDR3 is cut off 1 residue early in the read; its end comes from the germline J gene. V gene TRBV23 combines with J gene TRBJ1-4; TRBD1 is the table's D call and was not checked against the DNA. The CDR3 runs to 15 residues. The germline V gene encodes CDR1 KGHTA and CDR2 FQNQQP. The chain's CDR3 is CSSSWTGGSNERLFF. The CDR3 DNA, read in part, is TGCTCCAGCAGTTGGACAGGGGGCTCCAACGAAAGATTATTT.

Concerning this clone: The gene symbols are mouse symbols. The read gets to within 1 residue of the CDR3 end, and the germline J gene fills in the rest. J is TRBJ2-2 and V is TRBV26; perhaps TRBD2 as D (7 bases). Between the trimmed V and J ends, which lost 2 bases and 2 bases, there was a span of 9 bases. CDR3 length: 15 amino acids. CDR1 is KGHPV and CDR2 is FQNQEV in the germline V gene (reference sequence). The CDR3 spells CASSLGGLNTGQLYF. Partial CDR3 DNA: TGTGCCAGCAGTCTGGGGGGGCTGAACACCGGGCAGCTCTAC.

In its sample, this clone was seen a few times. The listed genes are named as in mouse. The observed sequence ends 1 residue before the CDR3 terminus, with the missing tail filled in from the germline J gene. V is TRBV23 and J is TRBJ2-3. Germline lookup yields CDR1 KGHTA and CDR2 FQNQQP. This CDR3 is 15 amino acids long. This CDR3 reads CSSSPVRGAAETLYF. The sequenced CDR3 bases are TGCTCCAGCAGTCCAGTCAGGGGGGCTGCAGAAACGCTGTAT.

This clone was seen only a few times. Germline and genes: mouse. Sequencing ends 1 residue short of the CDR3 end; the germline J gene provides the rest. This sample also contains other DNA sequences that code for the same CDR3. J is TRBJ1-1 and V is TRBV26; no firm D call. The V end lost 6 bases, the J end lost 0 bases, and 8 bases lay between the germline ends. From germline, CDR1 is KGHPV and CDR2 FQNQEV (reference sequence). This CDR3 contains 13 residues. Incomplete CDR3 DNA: TGTGCCAGCAGCCCCCAAGCAAACACAGAAGTCTTC. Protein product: CASSPQANTEVF. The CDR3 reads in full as CASSPQANTEVFF.

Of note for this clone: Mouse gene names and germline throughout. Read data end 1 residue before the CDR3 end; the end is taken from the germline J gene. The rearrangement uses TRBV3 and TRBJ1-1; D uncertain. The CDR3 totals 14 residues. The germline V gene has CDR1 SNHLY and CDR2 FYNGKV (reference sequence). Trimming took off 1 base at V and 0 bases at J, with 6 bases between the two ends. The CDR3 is CASSLDNANTEVFF. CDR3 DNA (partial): TGTGCCAGCAGCTTAGACAATGCAAACACAGAAGTCTTC.

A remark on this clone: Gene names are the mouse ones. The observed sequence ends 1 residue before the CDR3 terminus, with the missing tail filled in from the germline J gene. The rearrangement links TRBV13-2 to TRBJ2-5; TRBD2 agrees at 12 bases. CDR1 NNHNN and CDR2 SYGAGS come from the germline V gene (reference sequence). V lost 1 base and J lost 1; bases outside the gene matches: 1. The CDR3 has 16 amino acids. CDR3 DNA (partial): TGTGCCAGCGGTGATTGGGACTGGGGGGACCAAGACACCCAGTAC. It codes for CASGDWDWGDQDTQY. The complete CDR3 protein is CASGDWDWGDQDTQYF.

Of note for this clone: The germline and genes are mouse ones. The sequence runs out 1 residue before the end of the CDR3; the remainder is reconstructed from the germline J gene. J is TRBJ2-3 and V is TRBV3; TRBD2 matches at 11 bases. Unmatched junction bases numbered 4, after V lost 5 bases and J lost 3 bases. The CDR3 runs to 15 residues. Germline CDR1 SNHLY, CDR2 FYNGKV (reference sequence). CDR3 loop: CASSPYWGGAETLYF. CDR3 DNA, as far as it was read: TGTGCCAGCAGCCCCTACTGGGGGGGCGCAGAAACGCTGTAT.

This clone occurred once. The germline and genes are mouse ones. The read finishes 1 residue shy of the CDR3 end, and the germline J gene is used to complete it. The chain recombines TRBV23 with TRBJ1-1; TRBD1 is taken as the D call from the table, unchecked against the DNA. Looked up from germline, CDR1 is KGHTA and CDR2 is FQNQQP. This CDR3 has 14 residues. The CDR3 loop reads CSSSQGTGDTEVFF. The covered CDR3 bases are TGCTCCAGCAGTCAAGGGACAGGGGACACAGAAGTCTTC.

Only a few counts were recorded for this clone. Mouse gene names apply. CDR3: CSSSQQGSGNTLYF. CDR3 DNA (partial): TGCTCCAGCAGTCAACAGGGTTCTGGAAATACGCTCTAT. This chain links TRBV23 with TRBJ1-3; the table's D call, TRBD1, has no DNA check behind it. The sequence runs out 1 residue before the end of the CDR3; the remainder is reconstructed from the germline J gene. The CDR3 spans 14 residues. The germline V gene has CDR1 KGHTA and CDR2 FQNQQP.

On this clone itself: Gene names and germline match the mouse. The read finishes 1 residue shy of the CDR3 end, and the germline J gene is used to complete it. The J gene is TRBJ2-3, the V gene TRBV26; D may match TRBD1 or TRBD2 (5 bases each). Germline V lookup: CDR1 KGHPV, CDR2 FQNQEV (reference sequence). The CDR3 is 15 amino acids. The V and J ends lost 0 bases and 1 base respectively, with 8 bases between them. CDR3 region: CASSLSGARAETLYF. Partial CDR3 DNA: TGTGCCAGCAGTCTGTCTGGGGCCCGTGCAGAAACGCTGTAT.

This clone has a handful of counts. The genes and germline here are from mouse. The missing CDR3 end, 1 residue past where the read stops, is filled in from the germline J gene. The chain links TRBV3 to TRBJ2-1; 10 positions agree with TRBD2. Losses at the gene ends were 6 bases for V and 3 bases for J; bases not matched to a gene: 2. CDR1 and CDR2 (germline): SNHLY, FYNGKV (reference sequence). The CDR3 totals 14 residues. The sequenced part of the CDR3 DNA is TGTGCCAGCAGACGGACTGGGGGCTATGCTGAGCAGTTC. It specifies CASRRTGGYAEQF. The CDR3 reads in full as CASRRTGGYAEQFF.

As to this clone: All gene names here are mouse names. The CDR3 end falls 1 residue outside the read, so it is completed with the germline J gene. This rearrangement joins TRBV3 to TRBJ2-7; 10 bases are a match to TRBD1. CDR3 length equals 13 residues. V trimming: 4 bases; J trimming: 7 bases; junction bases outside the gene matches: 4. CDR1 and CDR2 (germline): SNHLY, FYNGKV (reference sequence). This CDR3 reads CASSWDRGGEQYF. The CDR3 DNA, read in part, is TGTGCCAGCAGCTGGGACAGGGGAGGGGAACAGTAC.